The clone carrying this T cell receptor (beta chain) has only a few counts. The antigen is unknown. This sample was taken from a study of T cells in Graves' hyperthyroidism and ophthalmopathy. RNA transcripts served as the template for amplifying TCR beta CDR3 regions. The primer set for the first-round RT-PCR of the TCR CDR3 was HTBI. TCRdb reanalysed the multiplex PCR reads using MiXCR and keeps one entry per CDR3 protein. The sample shows approximately 600,000 distinct CDR3 sequences, 20% to 25% of them seen only once. Clinicians diagnosed patients from clinical symptoms, serum thyroxine and TRAb, thyroid ultrasound and orbital computed tomography. General study results and limits: Clonotypes that were expanded in thyroid above 0.001 mostly appeared in blood too.

The receptor comes from a man aged 25-45 years with Graves' ophthalmopathy. What was sequenced was blood.

The CDR3: CASSEGPGGTNEKLFF. The CDR3 coding sequence is TGTGCCAGCAGTGAGGGTCCCGGGGGCACTAATGAAAAACTGTTTTTT. V is TRBV25-1 and J is TRBJ1-4; TRBD1 is a possible D gene (6 bases). V was shortened by 3 bases and J by 2 bases, with 13 bases between the two germline ends. The V gene's germline CDR1 is MGHDK and CDR2 SYGVNS. The length of the CDR3 is 16 residues.